This T cell receptor (beta chain) was identified during a study of blood T cell repertoires in COVID-19. Germline loops: CDR1 SGHNT, CDR2 YYREEE (reference sequence). With 4 bases clipped from V and 3 bases from J, the junction kept 5 bases outside the gene matches. This CDR3 has 15 amino acids. Here immunoSEQ multiplex PCR was the method, and the copy in TCRdb shows in-frame clones only, minus some. The sample includes tens of thousands of clones, about 90% of them seen just once. This sequence originates from a man aged 50-59 years with active COVID-19. The chain uses TRBV5-4 and TRBJ2-1; 9 bases fit TRBD2. The sequencing input was peripheral blood. The chain's CDR3 is CASSVKLAGYNEQFF. DNA for the CDR3: TGTGCCAGCAGCGTTAAACTAGCGGGCTACAATGAGCAGTTCTTC.